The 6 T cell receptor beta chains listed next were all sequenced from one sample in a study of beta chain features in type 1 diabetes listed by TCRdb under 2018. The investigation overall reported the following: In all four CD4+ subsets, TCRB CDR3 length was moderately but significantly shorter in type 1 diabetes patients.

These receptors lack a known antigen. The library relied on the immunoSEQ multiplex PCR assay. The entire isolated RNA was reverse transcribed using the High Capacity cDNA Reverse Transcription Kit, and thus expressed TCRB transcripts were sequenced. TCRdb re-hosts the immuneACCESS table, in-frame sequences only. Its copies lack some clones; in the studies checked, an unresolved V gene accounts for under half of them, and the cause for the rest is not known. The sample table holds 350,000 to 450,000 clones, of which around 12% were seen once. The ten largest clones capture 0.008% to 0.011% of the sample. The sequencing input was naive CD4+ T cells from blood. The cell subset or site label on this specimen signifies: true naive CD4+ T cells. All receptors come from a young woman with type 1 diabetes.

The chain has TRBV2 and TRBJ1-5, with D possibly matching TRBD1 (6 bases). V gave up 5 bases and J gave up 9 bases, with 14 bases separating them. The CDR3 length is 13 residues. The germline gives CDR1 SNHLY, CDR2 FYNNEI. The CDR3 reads CASSRIQGRPQHF. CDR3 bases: TGTGCCAGCAGTCGGATACAGGGTCGGCCCCAGCATTTT.

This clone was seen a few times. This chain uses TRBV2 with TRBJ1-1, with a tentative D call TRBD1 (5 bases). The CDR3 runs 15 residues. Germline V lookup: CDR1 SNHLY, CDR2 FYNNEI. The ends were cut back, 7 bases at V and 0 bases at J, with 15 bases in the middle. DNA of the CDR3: TGTGCCAGCAACACAGGATCCAGGATGAACACTGAAGCTTTCTTT. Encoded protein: CASNTGSRMNTEAFF.

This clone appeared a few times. This CDR3 is CASSRDRGGETQYF. Here the CDR3 DNA reads TGTGCCAGCAGTCGGGACAGGGGGGGAGAGACCCAGTACTTC. The chain has TRBV7-8 and TRBJ2-5; 11 nucleotides align to TRBD1. The CDR3 totals 14 residues. J gave up 4 bases and V 6 bases, and 4 bases lay outside the gene matches. Germline V lookup: CDR1 SGHVS, CDR2 FQNEAQ.

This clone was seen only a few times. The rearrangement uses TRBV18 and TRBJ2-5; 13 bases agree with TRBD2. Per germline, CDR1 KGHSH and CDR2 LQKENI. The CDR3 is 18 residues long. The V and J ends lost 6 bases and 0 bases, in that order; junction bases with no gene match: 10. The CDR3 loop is CASSFGLAGAKYQETQYF. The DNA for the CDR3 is TGTGCCAGCTCCTTCGGACTAGCGGGGGCCAAGTACCAAGAGACCCAGTACTTC.

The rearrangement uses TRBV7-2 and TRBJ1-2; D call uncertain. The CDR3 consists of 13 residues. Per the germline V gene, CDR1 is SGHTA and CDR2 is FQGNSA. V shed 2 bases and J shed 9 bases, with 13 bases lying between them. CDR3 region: CASSLRGASSYTF. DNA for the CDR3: TGTGCCAGCAGCTTACGCGGAGCGTCTAGCTACACCTTC. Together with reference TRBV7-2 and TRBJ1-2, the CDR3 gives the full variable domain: GAGVSQSPSNKVTEKGKDVELRCDPISGHTALYWYRQSLGQGLEFLIYFQGNSAPDKSGLPSDRFSAERTGGSVSTLTIQRTQQEDSAVYLCASSLRGASSYTFGSGTRLTVV.

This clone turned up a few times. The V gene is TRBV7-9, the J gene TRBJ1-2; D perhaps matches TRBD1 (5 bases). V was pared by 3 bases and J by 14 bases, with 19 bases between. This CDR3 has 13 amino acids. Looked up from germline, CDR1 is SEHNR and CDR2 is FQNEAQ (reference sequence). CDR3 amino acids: CASSLGSGTRWTF. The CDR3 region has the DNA TGTGCCAGCAGCTTGGGGTCCGGGACTAGATGGACCTTC.